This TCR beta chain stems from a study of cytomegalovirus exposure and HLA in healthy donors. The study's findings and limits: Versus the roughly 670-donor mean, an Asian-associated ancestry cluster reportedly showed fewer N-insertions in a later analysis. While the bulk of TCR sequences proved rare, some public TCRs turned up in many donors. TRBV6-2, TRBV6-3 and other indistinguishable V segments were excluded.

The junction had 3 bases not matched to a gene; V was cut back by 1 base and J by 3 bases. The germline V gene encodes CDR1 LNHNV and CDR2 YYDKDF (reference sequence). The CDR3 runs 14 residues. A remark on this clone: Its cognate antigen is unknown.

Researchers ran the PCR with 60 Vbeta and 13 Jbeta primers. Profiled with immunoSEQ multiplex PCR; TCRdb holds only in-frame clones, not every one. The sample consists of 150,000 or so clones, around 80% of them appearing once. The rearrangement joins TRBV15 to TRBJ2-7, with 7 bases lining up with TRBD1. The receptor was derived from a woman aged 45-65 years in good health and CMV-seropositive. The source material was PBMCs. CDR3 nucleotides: TGTGCCACCAGCAGAGGGGGACAGATCTACGAGCAGTACTTC. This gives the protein CATSRGGQIYEQYF.